This TCR beta chain was observed in a study of T cell responses to AZD1222 COVID-19 vaccine. Repertoires were generated with immunoSEQ multiplex PCR, while TCRdb's copy carries only in-frame clones and drops some. The data show about 140,000 clones, 90% to 95% seen once. V was trimmed by 6 bases and J by 1 base, leaving 7 bases between them. This CDR3 has 13 residues. The V gene's germline CDR1 is MNHEY and CDR2 SVGAGI. The source material was peripheral blood, sampled 28 days after the second AZD1222 dose. The genes are TRBV6-5 and TRBJ1-3, with D tentatively TRBD1 (6 bases). This clonotype was obtained from an adult who received the AZD1222 COVID-19 vaccine. The DNA for the CDR3 is TGTGCCAGCAGACAGGGTTCTGGAAACACCATATATTTT. Residues: CASRQGSGNTIYF.